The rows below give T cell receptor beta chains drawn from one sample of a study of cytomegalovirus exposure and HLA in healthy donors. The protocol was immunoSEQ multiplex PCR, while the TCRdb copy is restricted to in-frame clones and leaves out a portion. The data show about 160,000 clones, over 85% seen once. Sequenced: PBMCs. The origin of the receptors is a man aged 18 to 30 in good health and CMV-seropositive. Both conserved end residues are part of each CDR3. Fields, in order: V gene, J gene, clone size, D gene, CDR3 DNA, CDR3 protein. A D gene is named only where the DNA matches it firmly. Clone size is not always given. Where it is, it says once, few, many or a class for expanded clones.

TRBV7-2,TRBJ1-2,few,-,TGTGCCAGCAGCTTTGCAGGCGTCTATGGCTACACCTTC,CASSFAGVYGYTF
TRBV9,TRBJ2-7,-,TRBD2,TGTGCCAGCAGCCACGGCGTATCTAGCGGGATCTCGAGCGAGCAGTACTTC,CASSHGVSSGISSEQYF
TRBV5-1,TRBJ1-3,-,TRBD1,TGCGCCAGCAGCCCGGACAGGTTAACATCTGGAAACACCATATATTTT,CASSPDRLTSGNTIYF
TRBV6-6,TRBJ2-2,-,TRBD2,TGTGCCAGCAGCTCTAGCGGGAGGAACACCGGGGAGCTGTTTTTT,CASSSSGRNTGELFF
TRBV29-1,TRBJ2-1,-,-,TGCAGCGGAGACAGCAGCTCCTACAATGAGCAGTTCTTC,CSGDSSSYNEQFF
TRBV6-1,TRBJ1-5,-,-,TGTGCCAGCAGTGAAAACCCCGGGACACCTAATCAGCCCCAGCATTTT,CASSENPGTPNQPQHF
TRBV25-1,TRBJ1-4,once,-,TGTGCCAGCAGTGAATTTGTGGGGCAGGAACATGAAAAACTGTTTTTT,CASSEFVGQEHEKLFF
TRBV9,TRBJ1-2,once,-,TGTGCCAGCAGCGCGACAGGTACTAACTATGGCTACACCTTC,CASSATGTNYGYTF
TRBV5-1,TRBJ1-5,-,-,TGCGCCAGCAGCTTGTCCGGGGGAAGCAATCAGCCCCAGCATTTT,CASSLSGGSNQPQHF
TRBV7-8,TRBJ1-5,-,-,TGTGCCAGCAGCTTTGAGGGTATGGAGAATCAGCCCCAGCATTTT,CASSFEGMENQPQHF
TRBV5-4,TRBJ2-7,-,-,TGTGCCAGCAGCCGGGACAACTCCTACGAGCAGTACTTC,CASSRDNSYEQYF
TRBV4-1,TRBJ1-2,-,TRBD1,TGCGCCAGCAGCCGCTTGGGACAGACTAACTATGGCTACACCTTC,CASSRLGQTNYGYTF
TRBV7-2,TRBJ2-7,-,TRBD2,TGTGCCAGCAGCTTAGTAGGGGATTCTAGCGGGAGGCCGGCCTACGAGCAGTACTTC,CASSLVGDSSGRPAYEQYF
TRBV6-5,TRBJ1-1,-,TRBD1,TGTGCCAGCAGTTACCATACCGGGACAGGGGGCACTGAAGCTTTCTTT,CASSYHTGTGGTEAFF
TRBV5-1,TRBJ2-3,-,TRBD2,TGCGCCAGCAGCTTGAAGTTGACTAGCCCCACAGATACGCAGTATTTT,CASSLKLTSPTDTQYF
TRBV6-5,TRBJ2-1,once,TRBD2,TGTGCCAGCAGCCTCGGGACTAGCGGGGACAATGAGCAGTTCTTC,CASSLGTSGDNEQFF
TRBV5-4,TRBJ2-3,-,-,TGTGCCAGCAGCCAAACTAGCTATCGGACAGATACGCAGTATTTT,CASSQTSYRTDTQYF
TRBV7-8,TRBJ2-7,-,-,TGTGCCAGCAGCTTAGGGGCAGGCCCCTTGTCGCCCGAGCAGTACTTC,CASSLGAGPLSPEQYF
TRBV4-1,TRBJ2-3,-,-,TGCGCCAGCAGCCAACGTTTGGTCTGGCCTAGCGACACAGATACGCAGTATTTT,CASSQRLVWPSDTDTQYF
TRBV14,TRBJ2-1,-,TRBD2,TGTGCCAGCAGCCAAGACGGACTAGCGGGCTTCGGCTCCTACAATGAGCAGTTCTTC,CASSQDGLAGFGSYNEQFF
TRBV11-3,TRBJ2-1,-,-,TGTGCCAGCAGCTTCGGGGACTCGTACAATGAGCAGTTCTTC,CASSFGDSYNEQFF
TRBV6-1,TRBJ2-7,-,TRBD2,TGTGCCAGCAGTGTTGGACTAGCGGGAGTATACGAGCAGTACTTC,CASSVGLAGVYEQYF
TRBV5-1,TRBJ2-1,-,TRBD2,TGCGCCAGCAGCTTCCCTATACTAGCGGGGGGGGAGCAGTTCTTC,CASSFPILAGGEQFF
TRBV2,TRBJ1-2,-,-,TGTGCCAGCAGTGAATATCAGTATGGCTACACCTTC,CASSEYQYGYTF
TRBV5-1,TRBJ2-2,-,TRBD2,TGCGCCAGCAGCTTAAGGGCGCCTGGACTAGCGGGGAACACCGGGGAGCTGTTTTTT,CASSLRAPGLAGNTGELFF
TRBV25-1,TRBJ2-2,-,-,TGTGCCAGCAGTGAAACTGGACACCTGAACACCGGGGAGCTGTTTTTT,CASSETGHLNTGELFF
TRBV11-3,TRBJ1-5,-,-,TGTGCCAGCAGCGCCCGGGGGGGAGATCAGCCCCAGCATTTT,CASSARGGDQPQHF
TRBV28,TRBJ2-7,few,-,TGTGCCAGCAGTTTAGCGACACACCAAAGGTACGAGCAGTACTTC,CASSLATHQRYEQYF
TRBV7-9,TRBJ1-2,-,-,TGTGCCAGCAGCCTCCGGGACATTTATGGCTACACCTTC,CASSLRDIYGYTF
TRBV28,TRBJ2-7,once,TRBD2,TGTGCCAGCAGTTGGGGACTAGCGGGAGGGCCTATCGAGCAGTACTTC,CASSWGLAGGPIEQYF
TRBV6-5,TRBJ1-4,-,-,TGTGCCAGCAGGAAAAGTCCAGGGGCGGGTGAAAAACTGTTTTTT,CASRKSPGAGEKLFF
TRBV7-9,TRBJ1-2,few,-,TGTGCCAGCAGCTTGACAGGTGATGACTACACCTTC,CASSLTGDDYTF
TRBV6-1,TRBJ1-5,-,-,TGTGCCAGCAGCCTAGGCAATCAGCCCCAGCATTTT,CASSLGNQPQHF